This T cell receptor beta chain originates from a study of blood T cell repertoires in COVID-19. The table came from immunoSEQ multiplex PCR; TCRdb's copy has only in-frame clones and leaves some out. The top ten hold 2% to 3% of the sample, which has 280,000 or so clones, around 84% seen once. This CDR3 region has 13 residues. Trimming removed 1 base at V and 4 bases at J, with 6 bases between. Germline V CDR1 and CDR2: LGHDT, YNNKEL (reference sequence). V is TRBV3-1 (or the pseudogene TRBV3-2) and J is TRBJ2-3, with unresolved D. This receptor was identified in a woman in her fifties or sixties who had recovered from COVID-19. The sample consisted of PBMCs or T cells enriched from blood (not recorded which). The DNA of the CDR3 is TGTGCCAGCAGCCAAGTTGGAGCAGATACGCAGTATTTT. Its translation: CASSQVGADTQYF.